These 25 T cell receptor beta chains originate from one sample sequenced in a study of blood T cells in healthy people across ages. Primed by a sample-barcoded 5' primer and a J-beta primer mix, a second PCR proceeded for 7 to 11 cycles. MiXCR, run by TCRdb on the 5' RACE reads, gives a single entry per CDR3 protein. The sample yields about 620,000 distinct CDR3 sequences, under 25% seen once. The sequencing sample was made of blood. The receptor set was obtained from a man in his 70s in good health.

Remarks on this clonotype: At one of its ends the junction is not consistent with the germline gene, which may arise from a read error. The V and J genes are TRBV29-1 and TRBJ2-1, with D possibly TRBD1 on 8 matching bases. Germline V lookup: CDR1 SQVTM, CDR2 ANQGSEA. The CDR3 runs 14 residues. This CDR3 reads CSVEGQGGYNEQFF. CDR3 DNA sequence: TGCAGCGTAGAAGGACAGGGAGGGTACAATGAGCAGTTCTTC.

The chain uses TRBV12-3 or TRBV12-4 and TRBJ2-1; D remains ambiguous. V gave up 6 bases and J gave up 8 bases, with 11 bases separating them. The CDR3 spans 12 residues. The CDR3, as DNA: TGTGCCAGCAGCTTACAGACGGATGAGCAGTTCTTC. This encodes CASSLQTDEQFF.

The J gene is TRBJ2-3, the V gene TRBV6-6; D not resolved. Per germline, CDR1 MNHNY and CDR2 SVGAGI (reference sequence). V dropped 5 bases and J dropped 9 bases, with 15 bases sitting between them. This CDR3 is 13 amino acids long. The CDR3 coding sequence is TGTGCCAGCAGTAGCCCTCGAGGTATCACGCAGTATTTT. Translation: CASSSPRGITQYF.

This clonotype was found a few times. This sequence may be a read error, since a much larger clone differs from it by one base. The CDR3 DNA sequence: TGTGCCAGCAGTTTAACGACTAGCGCACTCTACGAGCAGCACTTC. Its protein is CASSLTTSALYEQHF. The chain employs TRBV27 and TRBJ2-7; 8 bases match TRBD2. The CDR3 has 15 residues. Germline values: CDR1 MNHEY, CDR2 SMNVEV (reference sequence).

This chain uses TRBV29-1 with TRBJ1-1, with D possibly being TRBD1 (5 bases). V lost 4 bases, J lost 2 bases, and 11 bases lay in between. The CDR3 length is 13 residues. Germline V gene lookup returns CDR1 SQVTM and CDR2 ANQGSEA. The CDR3 nucleotides are TGCAGCGTTGCGACGGGGGTAAACACTGAAGCTTTCTTT. It is translated as CSVATGVNTEAFF.

In its sample, this clonotype was seen many times. The DNA of the CDR3 is TGTGCCAGCAGCTTGTTCATACCCGGACAGGGGTCGAAAGAAAAACTGTTTTTT. It specifies CASSLFIPGQGSKEKLFF. The rearrangement uses TRBV7-9 and TRBJ1-4, with 9 nucleotides matching TRBD1. V dropped 3 bases and J dropped 8; count of bases not matched to a gene: 16. Looked up from germline, CDR1 is SEHNR and CDR2 is FQNEAQ (reference sequence). This CDR3 has 18 residues. Full variable domain (remainder filled in from reference TRBV7-9 and TRBJ1-4): DTGVSQNPRHKITKRGQNVTFRCDPISEHNRLYWYRQTLGQGPEFLTYFQNEAQLEKSRLLSDRFSAERPKGSFSTLEIQRTEQGDSAMYLCASSLFIPGQGSKEKLFFGSGTQLSVL.

With regard to this clonotype: In this CDR3 the conserved last residue, phenylalanine or tryptophan, is missing, so a read error is likely. CDR3: CASSEVLAGVAYEQYL. DNA for the CDR3: TGTGCCAGCAGTGAAGTACTAGCGGGCGTTGCCTACGAGCAGTACCTC. The chain combines TRBV2 with TRBJ2-1; 9 positions match TRBD2. The DNA end is a closer match to TRBJ2-7, so the J assignment may be wrong. Germline V gene lookup returns CDR1 SNHLY and CDR2 FYNNEI. This CDR3 comprises 16 residues.

The chain combines TRBV30 with TRBJ2-5; possible D gene TRBD2, 5 bases. The J call is uncertain, as TRBJ2-1 better fits the DNA end. CDR3 length equals 14 residues. Per germline, CDR1 GTSNPN and CDR2 SVGIG (reference sequence). CDR3 bases: TGTGCCTGGAGTGTACGAGGGCTAGCTGGTGAGCAGTTCTTC. Its translation: CAWSVRGLAGEQFF.

This clonotype was seen a handful of times. V is TRBV29-1 and J is TRBJ2-3; 7 nucleotides agree with TRBD2. The germline gives CDR1 SQVTM, CDR2 ANQGSEA. The V gene end was trimmed by 6 bases and the J gene end by 5 bases; junction bases not matched to a gene: 8. The CDR3 extends over 13 amino acids. The CDR3 reads CSVTGGTIDTQYF. In nucleotides, the CDR3 is TGCAGCGTGACGGGGGGTACGATAGATACGCAGTATTTT.

This clonotype was observed a few times. This chain's CDR3 is CASSLGSGRQFGEQFF. The CDR3 DNA is TGCGCCAGCAGCTTGGGTAGCGGGAGACAATTCGGTGAGCAGTTCTTC. The chain couples TRBV5-1 to TRBJ2-5; 9 nucleotides align to TRBD2. TRBJ2-1 matches the DNA end more closely, so the J call is doubtful. CDR1 and CDR2 (germline): SGHRS, YFSETQ. This CDR3 spans 16 amino acids.

The rearrangement uses TRBV5-1 and TRBJ1-4; D unresolved. In germline, CDR1 is SGHRS, CDR2 YFSETQ. This CDR3 has 14 residues. V was clipped by 5 bases and J by 3 bases, with 11 bases between them. CDR3 DNA sequence: TGCGCCAGCAGTCCACGTACGGCTAATGAAAAACTGTTTTTT. Its protein is CASSPRTANEKLFF.

In its sample, this clonotype was seen a few times. The gene calls are TRBV18 and TRBJ1-3; D may be TRBD1 (5 bases). CDR1 KGHSH and CDR2 LQKENI come from the germline V gene. The germline V and J ends were trimmed by 1 base and 0 bases, with 10 bases remaining between them. CDR3 length: 16 amino acids. The CDR3 sequence is CASSPQGTSSGNTIYF. CDR3 DNA sequence: TGTGCCAGCTCACCACAGGGGACCTCCTCTGGAAACACCATATATTTT.

This clonotype was recorded many times. CDR3 in DNA: TGTGCCAGCAGCTTAGTCGTGAGCACTGAAGCTTTCTTT. Translated, it gives CASSLVVSTEAFF. The chain links TRBV7-4 to TRBJ1-1; D uncertain. This CDR3 comprises 13 residues. In germline, CDR1 is SGHVT, CDR2 SQSDAQ. V lost 1 base and J 4 bases, leaving 7 bases between the germline ends.

The chain carries TRBV3-1 and TRBJ2-5, with D perhaps matching TRBD2 (6 bases). V was trimmed by 1 base and J by 2 bases, leaving 11 bases between them. CDR3 length equals 15 residues. In germline, CDR1 is LGHDT, CDR2 YNNKEL (reference sequence). This CDR3 is CASSQAQGGQETQYF. CDR3 coding DNA: TGTGCCAGCAGCCAAGCCCAGGGAGGTCAAGAGACCCAGTACTTC.

The chain combines TRBV5-1 with TRBJ2-5; weak D call: TRBD2 (5 bases). V was shortened by 1 base and J by 4 bases, with 11 bases between the two germline ends. The CDR3 consists of 14 residues. CDR1 and CDR2 (germline): SGHRS, YFSETQ. The CDR3 bases are TGCGCCAGCAGCTTGTATTCAGAGGGAGAGACCCAGTACTTC. Its translation is CASSLYSEGETQYF.

The gene calls are TRBV7-3 and TRBJ2-1, with 8 positions matching TRBD2. J lost 7 bases, V lost 6 bases, and 8 bases had no gene match. CDR3 length: 14 amino acids. CDR1 is SGHTA, CDR2 FQGTGA, per germline. The CDR3 region has the DNA TGTGCCAGCAGTCCGGGAGGGCCGGGGAATGAGCAGTTCTTC. This encodes CASSPGGPGNEQFF.

The chain employs TRBV9 and TRBJ1-1; a weak D match, TRBD1 (6 bases). In germline, CDR1 is SGDLS, CDR2 YYNGEE. CDR3 length: 13 residues. V was pared by 3 bases and J by 11 bases, with 17 bases between. Here the CDR3 DNA reads TGTGCCAGCAGCGGGGGGGCAGGGACTAAGGCTTTCTTT. Its protein is CASSGGAGTKAFF.

This clonotype was observed a few times. This rearrangement joins TRBV5-1 to TRBJ1-4; a weak D match, TRBD1 (6 bases). Trimming removed 2 bases from V and 5 bases from J, with 16 bases in between. Germline CDR1 and CDR2: SGHRS and YFSETQ. The CDR3 is 16 amino acids. The CDR3 bases are TGCGCCAGCAGCTTTAACCGGGACACCGCGAATGAAAAACTGTTTTTT. Its translation: CASSFNRDTANEKLFF.

This clonotype was seen ten or more times. The CDR3 DNA sequence: TGTGCCAGCAGCTCAAGGGGACTAGCGGGAAACGCCTACAATGAGCAGTTCTTC. Amino acid sequence: CASSSRGLAGNAYNEQFF. The chain is built from TRBV7-9 and TRBJ2-1; 13 bases match TRBD2. Losses at the gene ends were 4 bases for V and 2 bases for J; bases not matched to a gene: 8. Germline lookup yields CDR1 SEHNR and CDR2 FQNEAQ (reference sequence). CDR3 length: 18 residues.

This clonotype has only a few counts. This sequence joins TRBV2 and TRBJ2-5; D is ambiguous. The end of the DNA aligns better with TRBJ2-7, so the J call may be wrong. The germline V gene encodes CDR1 SNHLY and CDR2 FYNNEI. This CDR3 comprises 10 residues. The CDR3 reads CASRDNEQYF. DNA for the CDR3: TGTGCCAGCAGGGATAACGAGCAGTACTTC.

The gene calls are TRBV12-3 or TRBV12-4 and TRBJ2-7; 9 nucleotides agree with TRBD2. V lost 6 bases to trimming and J lost 3 bases; unmatched junction nucleotides: 3. The CDR3 contains 13 residues. The CDR3 DNA follows: TGTGCCAGCAGAATAGCGGGAGTCTACGAGCAGTACTTC. It specifies CASRIAGVYEQYF.

V and J are TRBV5-6 and TRBJ1-2; tentatively, D is TRBD1 (6 bases). The CDR3 has 15 amino acids. From germline, CDR1 is SGHDT and CDR2 YYEEEE. The V end was cut by 0 bases, the J end by 8 bases, with 17 bases between. The CDR3 sequence is CASSLGLQGHEGYTF. DNA for the CDR3: TGTGCCAGCAGCTTGGGATTGCAGGGGCATGAGGGCTACACCTTC.

This clonotype occurred a few times. The chain is built from TRBV11-3 and TRBJ2-1; no clear D. V was shortened by 0 bases and J by 5 bases, with 8 bases between the two germline ends. Germline CDR1 and CDR2: SGHNT and YENEEA. This CDR3 has 14 amino acids. CDR3 residues: CASSLDTINNEQFF. In DNA form, the CDR3 reads TGTGCCAGCAGCTTAGATACTATTAACAATGAGCAGTTCTTC. The complete variable domain, with remaining parts taken from reference TRBV11-3 and TRBJ2-1, reads EAGVVQSPRYKIIEKKQPVAFWCNPISGHNTLYWYLQNLGQGPELLIRYENEEAVDDSQLPKDRFSAERLKGVDSTLKIQPAELGDSAVYLCASSLDTINNEQFFGPGTRLTVL.

In its sample, this clonotype was seen a few times. The V gene is TRBV5-1, the J gene TRBJ2-5, with TRBD2 matching over 14 bases. This CDR3 is built from 16 residues. Trimming at V came to 3 bases and at J to 9 bases, leaving 10 bases not matched to a gene. Germline V gene lookup returns CDR1 SGHRS and CDR2 YFSETQ. CDR3 DNA sequence: TGCGCCAGCAGCTCCACGGGACTAGCGGGAGAGGGGGCCCAGTACTTC. Translated, it gives CASSSTGLAGEGAQYF.

Only a few counts were recorded for this clonotype. The gene calls are TRBV14 and TRBJ2-2; D is possibly TRBD1 (5 bases). Germline V gene data show CDR1 as SGHDN and CDR2 as FVKESK. The CDR3 totals 16 residues. Trimming shortened V by 0 bases and J by 5 bases, and 13 bases separated the two germline ends. The CDR3 here is CASSQEVRGLTGELFF. The CDR3 nucleotides are TGTGCCAGCAGCCAAGAAGTTAGGGGTTTGACCGGGGAGCTGTTTTTT. The whole variable domain, filled in from reference TRBV14 and TRBJ2-2, reads EAGVTQFPSHSVIEKGQTVTLRCDPISGHDNLYWYRRVMGKEIKFLLHFVKESKQDESGMPNNRFLAERTGGTYSTLKVQPAELEDSGVYFCASSQEVRGLTGELFFGEGSRLTVL.